The present TCR beta chain was sequenced within a study of T cell responses to AZD1222 COVID-19 vaccine. Study-wide context: Researchers grouped second doses given at about 4 or about 12 weeks into one pool.

Produced via immunoSEQ multiplex PCR; TCRdb's table is partial and in-frame only. The repertoire holds approximately 65,000 clones, with approximately 83% as singletons. Sample: peripheral blood, taken on day 0 of AZD1222 vaccination. The receptor's source is an adult in good health.

In nucleotides, the CDR3 is TGTGCCAGCAGCCCAAGGGGGGACGTTTCTTATGGCTACACCTTC. It codes for CASSPRGDVSYGYTF. This chain uses TRBV11-2 with TRBJ1-2; D might be TRBD1 (6 bases). The CDR3 is 15 amino acids. In germline, CDR1 is SGHAT, CDR2 FQNNGV. The V end was cut by 5 bases, the J end by 5 bases, with 18 bases between.